This T cell receptor beta chain emerged from a study of immune evolution from preneoplasia to lung adenocarcinoma. Broader study findings: Top clone frequencies peaked in normal lung, apparently declining through invasive adenocarcinoma. Compared with EGFR-mutant or double wild-type lesions, KRAS-mutant nodules were more clonal. Clonality was highest in normal lung, lower in later-stage lesions apparently.

Patient tissue came from resections in Japan or China, 2014–2017. Trimming pared 0 bases from V and 4 bases from J, leaving 9 bases between. The CDR3 contains 14 residues. Germline V CDR1 and CDR2: SGHDN, FVKESK. To note about this clone: Its antigen is undetermined.

The data were produced by immunoSEQ multiplex PCR, yet TCRdb's version contains in-frame clones alone and is incomplete. The repertoire holds some 7,400 clones, with roughly 77% as singletons. This chain links TRBV14 with TRBJ2-5; weak D call: TRBD2 (6 bases). This clonotype was obtained from a person aged 65 to 79 with lung adenocarcinoma. Material for sequencing was FFPE minimally invasive lung adenocarcinoma tissue. The CDR3 DNA sequence: TGTGCCAGCAGCCAAGAAATGGGGGGAGAGACCCAGTACTTC. It yields the protein CASSQEMGGETQYF.